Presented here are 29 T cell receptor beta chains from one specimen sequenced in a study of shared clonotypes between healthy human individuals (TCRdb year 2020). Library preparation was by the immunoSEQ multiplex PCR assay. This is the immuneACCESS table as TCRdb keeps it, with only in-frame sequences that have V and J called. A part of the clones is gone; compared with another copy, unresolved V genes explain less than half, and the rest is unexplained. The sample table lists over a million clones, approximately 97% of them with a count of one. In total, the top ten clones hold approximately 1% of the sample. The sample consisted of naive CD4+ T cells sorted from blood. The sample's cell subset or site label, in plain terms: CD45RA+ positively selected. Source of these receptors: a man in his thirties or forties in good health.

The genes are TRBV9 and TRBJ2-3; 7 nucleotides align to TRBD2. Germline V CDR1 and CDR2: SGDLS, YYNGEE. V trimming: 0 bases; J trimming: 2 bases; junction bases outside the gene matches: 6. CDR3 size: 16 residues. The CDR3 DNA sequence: TGTGCCAGCAGCGTAGAGTCCCTAGCGGCCACAGATACGCAGTATTTT. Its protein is CASSVESLAATDTQYF.

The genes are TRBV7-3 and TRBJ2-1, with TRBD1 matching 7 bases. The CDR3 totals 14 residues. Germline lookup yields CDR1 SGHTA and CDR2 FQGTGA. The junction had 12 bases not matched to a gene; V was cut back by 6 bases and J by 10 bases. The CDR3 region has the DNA TGTGCCAGCAGTCGGGACAGCGCGGCAAGCGAGCAGTTCTTC. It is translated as CASSRDSAASEQFF.

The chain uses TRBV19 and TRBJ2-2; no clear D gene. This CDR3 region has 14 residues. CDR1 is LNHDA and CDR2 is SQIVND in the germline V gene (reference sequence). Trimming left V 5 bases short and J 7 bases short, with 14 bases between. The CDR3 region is CASSFLYKNGELFF. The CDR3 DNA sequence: TGTGCCAGTAGTTTCCTTTACAAGAACGGGGAGCTGTTTTTT.

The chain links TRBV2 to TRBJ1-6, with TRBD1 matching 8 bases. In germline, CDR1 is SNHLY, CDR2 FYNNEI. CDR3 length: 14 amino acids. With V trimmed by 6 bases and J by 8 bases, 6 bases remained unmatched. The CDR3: CASRGDRRDSPLHF. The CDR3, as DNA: TGTGCCAGCAGGGGGGACAGGAGGGATTCACCCCTCCACTTT.

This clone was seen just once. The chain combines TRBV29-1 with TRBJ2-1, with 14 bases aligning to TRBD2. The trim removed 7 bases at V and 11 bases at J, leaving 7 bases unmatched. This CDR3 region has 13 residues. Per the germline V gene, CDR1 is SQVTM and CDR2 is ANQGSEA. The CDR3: CSERLAGGLQQFF. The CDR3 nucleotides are TGCAGCGAAAGACTAGCGGGAGGGCTACAGCAGTTCTTC.

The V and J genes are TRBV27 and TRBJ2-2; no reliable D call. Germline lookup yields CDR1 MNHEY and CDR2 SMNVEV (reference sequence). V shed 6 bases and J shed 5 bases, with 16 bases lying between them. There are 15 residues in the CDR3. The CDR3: CASRRGLQTTGELFF. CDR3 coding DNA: TGTGCCAGCAGACGTGGCTTACAGACTACCGGGGAGCTGTTTTTT.

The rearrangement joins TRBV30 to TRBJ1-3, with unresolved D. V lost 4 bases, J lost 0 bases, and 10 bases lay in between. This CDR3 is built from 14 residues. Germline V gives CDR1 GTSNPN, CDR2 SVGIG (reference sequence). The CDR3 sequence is CAWNGEPSGNTIYF. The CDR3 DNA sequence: TGTGCCTGGAATGGCGAACCCTCTGGAAACACCATATATTTT.

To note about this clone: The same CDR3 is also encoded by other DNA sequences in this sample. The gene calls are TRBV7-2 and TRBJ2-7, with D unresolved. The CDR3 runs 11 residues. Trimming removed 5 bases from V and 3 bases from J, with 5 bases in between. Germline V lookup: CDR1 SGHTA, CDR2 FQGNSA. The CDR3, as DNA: TGTGCCAGCAGCCGGAGCTACGAGCAGTACTTC. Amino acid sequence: CASSRSYEQYF.

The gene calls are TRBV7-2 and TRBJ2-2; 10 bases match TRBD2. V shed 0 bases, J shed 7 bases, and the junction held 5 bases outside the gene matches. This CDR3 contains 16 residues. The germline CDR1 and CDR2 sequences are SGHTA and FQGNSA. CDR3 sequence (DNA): TGTGCCAGCAGCTTAGCAGCGGGAGGGCAAGGCGGGGAGCTGTTTTTT. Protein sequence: CASSLAAGGQGGELFF.

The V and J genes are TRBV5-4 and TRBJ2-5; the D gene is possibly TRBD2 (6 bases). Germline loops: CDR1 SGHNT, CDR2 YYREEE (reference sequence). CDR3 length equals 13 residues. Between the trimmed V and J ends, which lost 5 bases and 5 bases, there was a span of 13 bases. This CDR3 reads CASSSGGKETQYF. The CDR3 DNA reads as TGTGCCAGCAGTTCCGGGGGTAAGGAGACCCAGTACTTC.

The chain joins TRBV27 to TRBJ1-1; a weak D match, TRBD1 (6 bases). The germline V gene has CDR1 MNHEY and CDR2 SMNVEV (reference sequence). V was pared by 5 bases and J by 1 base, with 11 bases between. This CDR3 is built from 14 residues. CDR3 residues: CASSPGQKNTEAFF. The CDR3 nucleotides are TGTGCCAGCAGTCCCGGACAGAAGAACACTGAAGCTTTCTTT.

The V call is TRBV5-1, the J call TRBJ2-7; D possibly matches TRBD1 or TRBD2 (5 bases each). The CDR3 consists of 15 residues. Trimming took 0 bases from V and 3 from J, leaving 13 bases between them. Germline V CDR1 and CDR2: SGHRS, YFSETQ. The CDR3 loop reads CASSLAFGGVYEQYF. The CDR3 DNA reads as TGCGCCAGCAGCTTGGCTTTTGGGGGAGTCTACGAGCAGTACTTC.

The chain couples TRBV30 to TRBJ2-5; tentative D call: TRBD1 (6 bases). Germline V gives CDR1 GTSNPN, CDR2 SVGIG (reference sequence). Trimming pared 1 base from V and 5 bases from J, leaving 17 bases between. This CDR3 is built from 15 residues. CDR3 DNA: TGTGCCTGGAGTGCCTTGACAGGTCCCTGGGAGACCCAGTACTTC. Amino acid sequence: CAWSALTGPWETQYF.

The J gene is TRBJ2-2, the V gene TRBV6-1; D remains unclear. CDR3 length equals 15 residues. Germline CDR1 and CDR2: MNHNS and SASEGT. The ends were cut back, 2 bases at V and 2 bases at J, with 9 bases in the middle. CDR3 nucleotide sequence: TGTGCCAGCAGTGAAAGACTTTTCAACACCGGGGAGCTGTTTTTT. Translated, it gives CASSERLFNTGELFF.

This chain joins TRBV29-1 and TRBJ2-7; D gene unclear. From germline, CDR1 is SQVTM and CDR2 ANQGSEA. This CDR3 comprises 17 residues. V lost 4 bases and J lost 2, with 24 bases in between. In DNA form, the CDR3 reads TGCAGCGTTGGCCGGAACTTTAGGGTGAAGCCCCCCTACGAGCAGTACTTC. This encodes CSVGRNFRVKPPYEQYF.

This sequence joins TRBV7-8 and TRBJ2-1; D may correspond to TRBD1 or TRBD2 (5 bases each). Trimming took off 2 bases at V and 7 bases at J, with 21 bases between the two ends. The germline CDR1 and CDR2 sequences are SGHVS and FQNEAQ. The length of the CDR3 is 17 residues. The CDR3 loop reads CASSLSYPGTRFNEQFF. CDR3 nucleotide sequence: TGTGCCAGCAGCTTATCATATCCCGGGACCCGCTTTAATGAGCAGTTCTTC.

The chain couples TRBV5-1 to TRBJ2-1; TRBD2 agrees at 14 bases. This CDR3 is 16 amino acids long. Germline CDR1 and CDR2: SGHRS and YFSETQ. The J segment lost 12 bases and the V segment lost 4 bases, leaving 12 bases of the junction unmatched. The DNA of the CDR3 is TGCGCCAGCAGCCGACCGGGACTAGCGGGAGAGGAAGGGCAGTTCTTC. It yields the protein CASSRPGLAGEEGQFF.

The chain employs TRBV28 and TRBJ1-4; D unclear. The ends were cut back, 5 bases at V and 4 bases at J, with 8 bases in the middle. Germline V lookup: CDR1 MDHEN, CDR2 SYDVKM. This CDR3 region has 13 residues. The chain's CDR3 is CASSRTFNEKLFF. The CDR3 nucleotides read TGTGCCAGCAGTCGGACTTTTAATGAAAAACTGTTTTTT.

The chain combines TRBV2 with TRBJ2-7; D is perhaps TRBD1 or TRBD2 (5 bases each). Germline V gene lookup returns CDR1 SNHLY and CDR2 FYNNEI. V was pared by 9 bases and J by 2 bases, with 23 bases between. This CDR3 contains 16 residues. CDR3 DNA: TGTGCCAGTAATCTTCCGAGGGGATTCCACGCCTACGAGCAGTACTTC. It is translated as CASNLPRGFHAYEQYF. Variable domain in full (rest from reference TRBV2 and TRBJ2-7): EPEVTQTPSHQVTQMGQEVILRCVPISNHLYFYWYRQILGQKVEFLVSFYNNEISEKSEIFDDQFSVERPDGSNFTLKIRSTKLEDSAMYFCASNLPRGFHAYEQYFGPGTRLTVT.

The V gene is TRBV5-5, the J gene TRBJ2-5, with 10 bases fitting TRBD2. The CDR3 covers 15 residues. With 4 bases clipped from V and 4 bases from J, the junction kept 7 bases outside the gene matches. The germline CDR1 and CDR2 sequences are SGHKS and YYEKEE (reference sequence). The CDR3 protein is CASSLGLAEPETQYF. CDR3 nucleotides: TGTGCCAGCAGCCTCGGACTAGCGGAGCCAGAGACCCAGTACTTC. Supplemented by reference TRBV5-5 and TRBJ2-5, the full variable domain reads DAGVTQSPTHLIKTRGQQVTLRCSPISGHKSVSWYQQVLGQGPQFIFQYYEKEERGRGNFPDRFSARQFPNYSSELNVNALLLGDSALYLCASSLGLAEPETQYFGPGTRLLVL.

CDR3 DNA sequence: TGTGCCAGCAGTTGGCAGGGGGCGCAAATAACCGGGGAGCTGTTTTTT. This sequence encodes CASSWQGAQITGELFF. The gene calls are TRBV28 and TRBJ2-2, with TRBD1 matching over 8 bases. The germline V gene encodes CDR1 MDHEN and CDR2 SYDVKM. Trimming at V came to 4 bases and at J to 5 bases, leaving 9 bases not matched to a gene. The CDR3 spans 16 residues.

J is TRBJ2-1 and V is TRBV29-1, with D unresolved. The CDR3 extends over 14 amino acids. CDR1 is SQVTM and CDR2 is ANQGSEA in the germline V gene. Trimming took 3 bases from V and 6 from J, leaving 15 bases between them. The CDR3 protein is CSVDPLMRSNEQFF. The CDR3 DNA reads TGCAGCGTTGACCCTCTTATGAGAAGCAATGAGCAGTTCTTC.

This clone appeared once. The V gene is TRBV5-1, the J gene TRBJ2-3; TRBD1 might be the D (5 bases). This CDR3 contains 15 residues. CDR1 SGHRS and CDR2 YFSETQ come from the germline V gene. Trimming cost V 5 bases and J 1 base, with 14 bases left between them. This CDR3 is CASSPGKGGTDTQYF. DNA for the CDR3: TGCGCCAGCAGTCCAGGGAAGGGTGGCACAGATACGCAGTATTTT. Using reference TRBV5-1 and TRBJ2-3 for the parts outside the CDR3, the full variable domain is KAGVTQTPRYLIKTRGQQVTLSCSPISGHRSVSWYQQTPGQGLQFLFEYFSETQRNKGNFPGRFSGRQFSNSRSEMNVSTLELGDSALYLCASSPGKGGTDTQYFGPGTRLTVL.

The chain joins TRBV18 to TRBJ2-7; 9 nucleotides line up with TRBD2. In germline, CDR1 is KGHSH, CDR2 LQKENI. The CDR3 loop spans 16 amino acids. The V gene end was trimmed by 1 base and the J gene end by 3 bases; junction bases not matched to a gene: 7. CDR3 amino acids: CASSPRLAGEVYEQYF. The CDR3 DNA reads TGTGCCAGCTCACCACGCTTAGCGGGAGAAGTCTACGAGCAGTACTTC. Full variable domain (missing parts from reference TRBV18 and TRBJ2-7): NAGVMQNPRHLVRRRGQEARLRCSPMKGHSHVYWYRQLPEEGLKFMVYLQKENIIDESGMPKERFSAEFPKEGPSILRIQQVVRGDSAAYFCASSPRLAGEVYEQYFGPGTRLTVT.

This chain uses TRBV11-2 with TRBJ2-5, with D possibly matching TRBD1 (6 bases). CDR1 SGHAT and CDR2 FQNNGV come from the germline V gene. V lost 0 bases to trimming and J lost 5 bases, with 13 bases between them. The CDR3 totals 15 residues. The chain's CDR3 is CASSLDPRGRETQYF. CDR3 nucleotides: TGTGCCAGCAGCTTAGATCCCAGGGGACGGGAGACCCAGTACTTC.

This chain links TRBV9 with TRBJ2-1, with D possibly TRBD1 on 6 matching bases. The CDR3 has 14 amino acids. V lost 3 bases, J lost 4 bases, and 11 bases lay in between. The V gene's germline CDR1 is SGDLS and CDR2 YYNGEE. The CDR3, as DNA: TGTGCCAGCAGCGCCACTGGACAGTACAATGAGCAGTTCTTC. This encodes CASSATGQYNEQFF.

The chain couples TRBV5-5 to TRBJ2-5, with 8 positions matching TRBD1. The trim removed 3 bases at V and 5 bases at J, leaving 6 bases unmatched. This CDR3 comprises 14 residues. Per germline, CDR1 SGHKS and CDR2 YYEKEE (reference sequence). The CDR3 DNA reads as TGTGCCAGCAGCTCACTGACAGGGGTGGAGACCCAGTACTTC. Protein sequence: CASSSLTGVETQYF.

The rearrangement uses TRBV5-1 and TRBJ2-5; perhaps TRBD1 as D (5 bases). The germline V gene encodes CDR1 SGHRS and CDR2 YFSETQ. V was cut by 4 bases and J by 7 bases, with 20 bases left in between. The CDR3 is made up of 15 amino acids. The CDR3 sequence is CASSPTTAPMGTQYF. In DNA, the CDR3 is TGCGCCAGCAGCCCCACGACAGCCCCAATGGGGACCCAGTACTTC.

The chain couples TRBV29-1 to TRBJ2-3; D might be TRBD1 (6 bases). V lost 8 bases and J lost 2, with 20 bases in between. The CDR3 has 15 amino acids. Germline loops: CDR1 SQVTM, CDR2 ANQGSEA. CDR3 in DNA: TGCAGCATCCGATCCTTGGGACAAGTCACAGATACGCAGTATTTT. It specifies CSIRSLGQVTDTQYF.